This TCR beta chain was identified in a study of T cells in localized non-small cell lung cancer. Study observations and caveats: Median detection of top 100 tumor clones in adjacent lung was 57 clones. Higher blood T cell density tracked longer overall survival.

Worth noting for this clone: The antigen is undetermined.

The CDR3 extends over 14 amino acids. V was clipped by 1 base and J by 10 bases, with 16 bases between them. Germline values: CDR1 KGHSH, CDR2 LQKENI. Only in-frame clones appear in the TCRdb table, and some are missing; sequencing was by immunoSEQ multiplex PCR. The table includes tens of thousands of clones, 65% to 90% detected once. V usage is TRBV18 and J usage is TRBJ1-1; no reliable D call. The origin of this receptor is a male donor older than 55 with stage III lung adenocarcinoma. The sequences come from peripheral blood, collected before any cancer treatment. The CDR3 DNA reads TGTGCCAGCTCACCACAAAGTCTTGAGGGTTCAGCTTTCTTT. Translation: CASSPQSLEGSAFF.